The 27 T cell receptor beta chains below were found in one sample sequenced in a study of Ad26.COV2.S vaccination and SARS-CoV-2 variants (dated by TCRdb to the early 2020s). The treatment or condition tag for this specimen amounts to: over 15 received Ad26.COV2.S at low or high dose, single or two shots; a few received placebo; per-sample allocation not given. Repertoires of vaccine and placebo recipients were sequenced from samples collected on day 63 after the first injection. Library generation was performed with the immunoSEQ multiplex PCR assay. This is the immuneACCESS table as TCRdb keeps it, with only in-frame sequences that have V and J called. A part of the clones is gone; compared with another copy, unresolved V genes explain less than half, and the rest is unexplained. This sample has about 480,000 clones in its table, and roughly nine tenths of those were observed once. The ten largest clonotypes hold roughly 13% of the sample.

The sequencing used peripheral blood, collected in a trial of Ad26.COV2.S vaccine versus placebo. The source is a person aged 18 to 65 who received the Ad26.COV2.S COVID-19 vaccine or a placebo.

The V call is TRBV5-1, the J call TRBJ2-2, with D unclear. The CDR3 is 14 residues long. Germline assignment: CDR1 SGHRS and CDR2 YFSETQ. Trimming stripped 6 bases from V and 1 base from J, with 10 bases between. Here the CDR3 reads CASNERVNTGELFF. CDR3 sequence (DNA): TGCGCCAGCAATGAGCGAGTGAACACCGGGGAGCTGTTTTTT.

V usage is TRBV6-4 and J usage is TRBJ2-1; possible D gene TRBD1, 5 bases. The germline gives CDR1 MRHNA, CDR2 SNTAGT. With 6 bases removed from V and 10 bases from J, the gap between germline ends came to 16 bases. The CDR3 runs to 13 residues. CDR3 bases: TGTGCCAGCAGCGACACAACCTGGGGCGAGCAGTTCTTC. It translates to CASSDTTWGEQFF.

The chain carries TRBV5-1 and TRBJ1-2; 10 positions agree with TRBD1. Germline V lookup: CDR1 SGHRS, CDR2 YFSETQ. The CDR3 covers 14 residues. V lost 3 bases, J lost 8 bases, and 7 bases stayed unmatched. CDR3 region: CASSSSGTGEGYTF. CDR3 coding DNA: TGCGCCAGCAGCTCCTCCGGGACAGGGGAAGGCTACACCTTC. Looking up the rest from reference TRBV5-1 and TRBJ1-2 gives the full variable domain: KAGVTQTPRYLIKTRGQQVTLSCSPISGHRSVSWYQQTPGQGLQFLFEYFSETQRNKGNFPGRFSGRQFSNSRSEMNVSTLELGDSALYLCASSSSGTGEGYTFGSGTRLTVV.

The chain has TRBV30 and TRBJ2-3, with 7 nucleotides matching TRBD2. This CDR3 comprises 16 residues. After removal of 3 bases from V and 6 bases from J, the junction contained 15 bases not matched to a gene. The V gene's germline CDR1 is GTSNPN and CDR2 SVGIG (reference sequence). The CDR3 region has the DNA TGTGCCTGGAGAGGCGGAAGGACTAGGCCGGGCGATACGCAGTATTTT. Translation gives CAWRGGRTRPGDTQYF. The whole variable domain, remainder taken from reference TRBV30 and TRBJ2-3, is SQTIHQWPATLVQPVGSPLSLECTVEGTSNPNLYWYRQAAGRGLQLLFYSVGIGQISSEVPQNLSASRPQDRQFILSSKKLLLSDSGFYLCAWRGGRTRPGDTQYFGPGTRLTVL.

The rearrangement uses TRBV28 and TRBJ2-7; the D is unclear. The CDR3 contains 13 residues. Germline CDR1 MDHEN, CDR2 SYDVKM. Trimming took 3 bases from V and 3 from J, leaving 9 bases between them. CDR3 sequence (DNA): TGTGCCAGCAGTTTGAGCCCCATCTACGAGCAGTACTTC. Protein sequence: CASSLSPIYEQYF.

CDR3 region: CASSLEAGAPYEQYF. CDR3 DNA: TGTGCCAGCAGCTTAGAGGCAGGGGCCCCCTACGAGCAGTACTTC. The rearrangement uses TRBV7-3 and TRBJ2-7, with a weak D call TRBD1 (6 bases). This CDR3 region has 15 residues. Germline values: CDR1 SGHTA, CDR2 FQGTGA. With 2 bases removed from V and 2 bases from J, the gap between germline ends came to 13 bases.

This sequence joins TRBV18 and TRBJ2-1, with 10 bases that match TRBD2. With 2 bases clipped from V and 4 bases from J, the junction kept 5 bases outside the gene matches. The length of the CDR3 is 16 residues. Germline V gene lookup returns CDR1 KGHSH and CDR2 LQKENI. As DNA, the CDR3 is TGTGCCAGCTCACCATGGCGTAGCGGGAGGTACAATGAGCAGTTCTTC. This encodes CASSPWRSGRYNEQFF.

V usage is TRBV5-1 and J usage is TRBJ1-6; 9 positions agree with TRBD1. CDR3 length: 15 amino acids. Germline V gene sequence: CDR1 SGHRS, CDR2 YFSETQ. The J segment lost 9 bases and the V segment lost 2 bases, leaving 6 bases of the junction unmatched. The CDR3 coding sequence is TGCGCCAGCAGCTTAGTGGGACAGGGCCTTTCACCCCTCCACTTT. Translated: CASSLVGQGLSPLHF. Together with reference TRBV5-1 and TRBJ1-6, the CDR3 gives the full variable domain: KAGVTQTPRYLIKTRGQQVTLSCSPISGHRSVSWYQQTPGQGLQFLFEYFSETQRNKGNFPGRFSGRQFSNSRSEMNVSTLELGDSALYLCASSLVGQGLSPLHFGNGTRLTVT.

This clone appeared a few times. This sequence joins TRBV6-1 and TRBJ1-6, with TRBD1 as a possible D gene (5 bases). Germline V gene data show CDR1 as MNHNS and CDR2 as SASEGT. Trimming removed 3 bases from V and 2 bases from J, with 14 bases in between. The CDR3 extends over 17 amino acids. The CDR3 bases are TGTGCCAGCAGTGATAAGGGGCCGGCGGCCTATAATTCACCCCTCCACTTT. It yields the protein CASSDKGPAAYNSPLHF.

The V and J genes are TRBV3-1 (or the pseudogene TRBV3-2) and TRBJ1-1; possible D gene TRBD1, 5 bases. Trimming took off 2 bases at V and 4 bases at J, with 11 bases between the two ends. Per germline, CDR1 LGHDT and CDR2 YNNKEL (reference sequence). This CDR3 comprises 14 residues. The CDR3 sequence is CASSQRSGTTEAFF. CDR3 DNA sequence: TGTGCCAGCAGCCAACGGTCAGGGACCACTGAAGCTTTCTTT.

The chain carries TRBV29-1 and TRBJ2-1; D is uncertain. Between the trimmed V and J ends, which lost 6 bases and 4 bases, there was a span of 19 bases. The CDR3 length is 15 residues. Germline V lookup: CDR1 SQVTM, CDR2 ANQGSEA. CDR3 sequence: CSVVRLISPYNEQFF. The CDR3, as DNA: TGCAGCGTGGTGCGACTGATAAGCCCTTACAATGAGCAGTTCTTC.

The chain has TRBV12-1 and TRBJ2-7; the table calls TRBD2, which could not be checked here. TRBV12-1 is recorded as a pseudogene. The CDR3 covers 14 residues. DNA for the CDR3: TGTGCCAGCAGCTTGGGACTAGCGAACTACGAGCAGTACTTC. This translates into CASSLGLANYEQYF.

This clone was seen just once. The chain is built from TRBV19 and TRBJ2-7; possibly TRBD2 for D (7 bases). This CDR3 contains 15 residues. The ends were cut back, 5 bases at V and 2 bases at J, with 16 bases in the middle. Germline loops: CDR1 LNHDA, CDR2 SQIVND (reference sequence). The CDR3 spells CASSPGRGGPYEQYF. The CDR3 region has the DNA TGTGCCAGTAGTCCCGGGCGCGGGGGCCCCTACGAGCAGTACTTC.

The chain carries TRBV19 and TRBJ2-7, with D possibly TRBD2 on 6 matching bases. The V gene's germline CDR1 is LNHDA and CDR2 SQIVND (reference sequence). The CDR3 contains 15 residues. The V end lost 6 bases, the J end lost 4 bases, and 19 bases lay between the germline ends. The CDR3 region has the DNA TGTGCCAGTAGCCCAGGTCGGGAGACCAGATACGAGCAGTACTTC. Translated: CASSPGRETRYEQYF.

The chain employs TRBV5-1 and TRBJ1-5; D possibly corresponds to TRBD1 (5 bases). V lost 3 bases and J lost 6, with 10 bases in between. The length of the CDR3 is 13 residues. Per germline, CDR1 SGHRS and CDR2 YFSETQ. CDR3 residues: CASSSAGPQPQHF. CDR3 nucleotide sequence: TGCGCCAGCAGCTCCGCAGGGCCTCAGCCCCAGCATTTT.

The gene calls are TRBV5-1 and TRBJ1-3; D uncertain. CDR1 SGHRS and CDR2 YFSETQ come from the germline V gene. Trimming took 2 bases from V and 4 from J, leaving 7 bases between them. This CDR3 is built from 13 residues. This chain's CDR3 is CASSFSGGNTIYF. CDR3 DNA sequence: TGCGCCAGCAGCTTCAGTGGGGGAAACACCATATATTTT.

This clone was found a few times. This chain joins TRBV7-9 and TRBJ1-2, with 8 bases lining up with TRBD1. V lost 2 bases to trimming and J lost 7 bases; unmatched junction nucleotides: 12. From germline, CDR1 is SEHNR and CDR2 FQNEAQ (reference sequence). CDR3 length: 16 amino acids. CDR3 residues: CASSLMEAGGRGGYTF. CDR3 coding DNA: TGTGCCAGCAGCTTAATGGAGGCAGGGGGCAGAGGTGGCTACACCTTC.

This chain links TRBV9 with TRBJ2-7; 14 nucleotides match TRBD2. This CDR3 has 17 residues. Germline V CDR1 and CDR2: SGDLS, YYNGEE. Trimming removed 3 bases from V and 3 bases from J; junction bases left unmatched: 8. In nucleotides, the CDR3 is TGTGCCAGCAGCGCGGGACTAGCGGGAGTCCCAGTCTACGAGCAGTACTTC. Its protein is CASSAGLAGVPVYEQYF. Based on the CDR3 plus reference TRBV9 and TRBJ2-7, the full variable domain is DSGVTQTPKHLITATGQRVTLRCSPRSGDLSVYWYQQSLDQGLQFLIQYYNGEERAKGNILERFSAQQFPDLHSELNLSSLELGDSALYFCASSAGLAGVPVYEQYFGPGTRLTVT.

The CDR3 DNA reads TGTGCCAGCAGCTTAGTCGCAGGGGGCTACGAGCAGTACTTC. It codes for CASSLVAGGYEQYF. This chain joins TRBV13 and TRBJ2-7, with TRBD1 matching over 7 bases. CDR1 and CDR2 (germline): PRHDT, FYEKMQ (reference sequence). V gave up 1 base and J gave up 3 bases; unmatched junction bases: 3. The CDR3 contains 14 residues.

In nucleotides, the CDR3 is TGTGCCAGCAGTCAGCGACTAGCGGGCCATGGGGGAGGGCAGTATTTT. Its protein product is CASSQRLAGHGGGQYF. The chain joins TRBV6-2 or TRBV6-3 to TRBJ2-3, with 10 bases matching TRBD2. Germline CDR1 is MNHEY and CDR2 is SVGEGT. Losses at the gene ends were 5 bases for V and 11 bases for J; bases not matched to a gene: 16. The CDR3 is 16 amino acids.

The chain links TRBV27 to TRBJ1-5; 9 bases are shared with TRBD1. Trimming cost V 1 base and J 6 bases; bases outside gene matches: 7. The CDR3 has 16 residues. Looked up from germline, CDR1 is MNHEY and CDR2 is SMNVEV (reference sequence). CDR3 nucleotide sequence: TGTGCCAGCAGTTTATTTTCTGGACAGGGGACTCAGCCCCAGCATTTT. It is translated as CASSLFSGQGTQPQHF.

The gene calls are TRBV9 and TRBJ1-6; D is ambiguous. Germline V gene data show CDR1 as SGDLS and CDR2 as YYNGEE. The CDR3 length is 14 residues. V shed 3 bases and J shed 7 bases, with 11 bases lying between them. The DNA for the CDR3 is TGTGCCAGCAGCGAGAGACCGACGAATTCACCCCTCCACTTT. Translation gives CASSERPTNSPLHF.

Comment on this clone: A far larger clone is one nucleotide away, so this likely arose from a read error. CDR3 protein: CASSFWAAGELFF. The CDR3 DNA follows: TGTGCCAGCAGCTTCTGGGCGGCCGGGGAGCTGTTTTTT. This chain connects TRBV3-1 (or the pseudogene TRBV3-2) to TRBJ2-2, with no clear D. CDR1 and CDR2 from the germline V gene are LGHDT and YNNKEL (reference sequence). This CDR3 region has 13 residues. The V end lost 5 bases, the J end lost 6 bases, and 10 bases lay between the germline ends.

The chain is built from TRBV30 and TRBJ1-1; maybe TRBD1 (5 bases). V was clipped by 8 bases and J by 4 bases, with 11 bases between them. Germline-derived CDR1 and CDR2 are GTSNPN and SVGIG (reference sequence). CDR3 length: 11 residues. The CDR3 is CAQGVSTEAFF. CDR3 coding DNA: TGTGCCCAGGGTGTCTCCACTGAAGCTTTCTTT.

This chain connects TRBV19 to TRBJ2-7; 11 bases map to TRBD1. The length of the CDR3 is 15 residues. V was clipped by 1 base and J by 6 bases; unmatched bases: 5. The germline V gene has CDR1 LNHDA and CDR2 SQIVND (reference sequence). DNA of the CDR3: TGTGCCAGTAGTATAGTTTGGACAGGGGGCGTCGAGCAGTACTTC. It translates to CASSIVWTGGVEQYF.

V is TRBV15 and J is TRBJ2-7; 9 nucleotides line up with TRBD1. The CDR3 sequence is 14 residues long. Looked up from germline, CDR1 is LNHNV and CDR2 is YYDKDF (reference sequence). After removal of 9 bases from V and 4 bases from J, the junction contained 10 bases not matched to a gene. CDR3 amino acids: CATSPTGGSYEQYF. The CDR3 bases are TGTGCCACGTCCCCCACAGGGGGCTCTTACGAGCAGTACTTC. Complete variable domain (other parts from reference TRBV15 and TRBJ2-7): DAMVIQNPRYQVTQFGKPVTLSCSQTLNHNVMYWYQQKSSQAPKLLFHYYDKDFNNEADTPDNFQSRRPNTSFCFLDIRSPGLGDTAMYLCATSPTGGSYEQYFGPGTRLTVT.

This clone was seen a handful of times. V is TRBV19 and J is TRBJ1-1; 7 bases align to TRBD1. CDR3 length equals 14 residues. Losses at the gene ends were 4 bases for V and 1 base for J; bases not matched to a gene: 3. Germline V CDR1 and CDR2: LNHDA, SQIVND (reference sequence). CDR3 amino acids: CASSSGQANTEAFF. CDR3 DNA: TGTGCCAGTAGTAGCGGACAGGCGAACACTGAAGCTTTCTTT.